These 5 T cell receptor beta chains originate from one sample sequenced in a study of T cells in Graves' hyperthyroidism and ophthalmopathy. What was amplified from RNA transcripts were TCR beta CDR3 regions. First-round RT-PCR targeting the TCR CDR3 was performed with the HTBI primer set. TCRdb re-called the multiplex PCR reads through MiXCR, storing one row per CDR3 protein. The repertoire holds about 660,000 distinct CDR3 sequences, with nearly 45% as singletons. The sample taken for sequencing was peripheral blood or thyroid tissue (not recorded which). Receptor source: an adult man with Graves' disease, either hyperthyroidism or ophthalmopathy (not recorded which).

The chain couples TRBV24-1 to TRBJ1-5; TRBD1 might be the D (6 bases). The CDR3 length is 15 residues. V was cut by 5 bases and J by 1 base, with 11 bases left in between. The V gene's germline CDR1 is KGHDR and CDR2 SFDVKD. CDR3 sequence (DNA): TGTGCCACCAGTGCCACGGACAGCAGCAATCAGCCCCAGCATTTT. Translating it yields CATSATDSSNQPQHF.

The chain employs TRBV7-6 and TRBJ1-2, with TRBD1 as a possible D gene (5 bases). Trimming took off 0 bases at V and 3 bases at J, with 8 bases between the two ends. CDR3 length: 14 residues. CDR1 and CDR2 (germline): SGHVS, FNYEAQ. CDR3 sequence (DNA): TGTGCCAGCAGCTTAGCACAGGCTTACTATGGCTACACCTTC. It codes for CASSLAQAYYGYTF.

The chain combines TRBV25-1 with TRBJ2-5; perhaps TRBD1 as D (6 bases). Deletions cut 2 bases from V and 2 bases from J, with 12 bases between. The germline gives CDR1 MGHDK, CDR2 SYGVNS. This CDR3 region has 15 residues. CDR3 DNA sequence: TGTGCCAGCAGTGAAACAGGACAGCCACAAGAGACCCAGTACTTC. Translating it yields CASSETGQPQETQYF. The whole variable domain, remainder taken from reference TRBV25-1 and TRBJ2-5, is EADIYQTPRYLVIGTGKKITLECSQTMGHDKMYWYQQDPGMELHLIHYSYGVNSTEKGDLSSESTVSRIRTEHFPLTLESARPSHTSQYLCASSETGQPQETQYFGPGTRLLVL.

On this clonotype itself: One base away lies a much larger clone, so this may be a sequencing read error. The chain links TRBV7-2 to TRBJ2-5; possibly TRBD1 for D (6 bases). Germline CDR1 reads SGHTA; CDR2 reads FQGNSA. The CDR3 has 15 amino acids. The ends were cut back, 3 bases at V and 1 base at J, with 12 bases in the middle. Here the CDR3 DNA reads TGTGCCAGCAGCTTCGCAGGACAGACCCAAGAGACCCAGTACTTC. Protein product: CASSFAGQTQETQYF. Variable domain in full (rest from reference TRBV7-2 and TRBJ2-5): GAGVSQSPSNKVTEKGKDVELRCDPISGHTALYWYRQSLGQGLEFLIYFQGNSAPDKSGLPSDRFSAERTGGSVSTLTIQRTQQEDSAVYLCASSFAGQTQETQYFGPGTRLLVL.

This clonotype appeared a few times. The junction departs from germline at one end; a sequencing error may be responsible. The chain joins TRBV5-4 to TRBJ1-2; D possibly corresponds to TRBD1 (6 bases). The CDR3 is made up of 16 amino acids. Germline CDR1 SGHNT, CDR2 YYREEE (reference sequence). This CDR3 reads CASRGSRGRDIYGYTF. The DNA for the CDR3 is TGCGCCAGCCGCGGTTCCCGGGGCAGGGACATATATGGCTACACCTTC.